Reported below is one T cell receptor (beta chain). This CDR3 region has 14 residues. Trimming cost V 3 bases and J 1 base, with 6 bases left between them. From germline, CDR1 is SGHTA and CDR2 FQGTGA. These data belong to a study of technical replicates of blood from several donors. Measured with immunoSEQ multiplex PCR; TCRdb has only the in-frame clones, and not every one. The sample has 65,000 to 80,000 clones; roughly 98% are singletons. The receptor's source is a human donor in good health. The rearrangement joins TRBV7-3 to TRBJ2-2, with a weak D call TRBD1 (5 bases). Sequenced sample: T cells isolated from PBMCs. CDR3 amino acids: CASSFGQNTGELFF. The CDR3 nucleotides read TGTGCCAGCAGCTTTGGACAGAACACCGGGGAGCTGTTTTTT.